The source of this T cell receptor (beta chain) is a study of cytomegalovirus exposure and HLA in healthy donors. Germline V gene sequence: CDR1 SGHTA, CDR2 FQGNSA. The CDR3 covers 14 residues. The V gene lost 7 bases and the J gene lost 7 bases, with 20 bases spanning the gap. Libraries were prepared by immunoSEQ multiplex PCR; TCRdb keeps only in-frame clonotypes and omits some of them. The table shows 130,000 or so clones, with about 83% occurring only once. The study's findings and limits: Listed as cytomegalovirus-associated were 150 to 200 TCR beta chains. Cytomegalovirus status, reportedly, was diagnosed with high specificity and sensitivity by the classifier.

Remarks on this clone: Its antigen is not known.

V is TRBV7-2 and J is TRBJ2-7; possibly TRBD2 for D (7 bases). This receptor was obtained from a woman aged 25 to 39 in good health and CMV-seronegative. The sequencing sample was made of PBMCs. The CDR3 protein is CASNLNGGRGEQYF. CDR3 bases: TGTGCCAGCAACCTTAACGGGGGGCGTGGAGAGCAGTACTTC. The complete variable domain, with remaining parts taken from reference TRBV7-2 and TRBJ2-7, reads GAGVSQSPSNKVTEKGKDVELRCDPISGHTALYWYRQSLGQGLEFLIYFQGNSAPDKSGLPSDRFSAERTGGSVSTLTIQRTQQEDSAVYLCASNLNGGRGEQYFGPGTRLTVT.